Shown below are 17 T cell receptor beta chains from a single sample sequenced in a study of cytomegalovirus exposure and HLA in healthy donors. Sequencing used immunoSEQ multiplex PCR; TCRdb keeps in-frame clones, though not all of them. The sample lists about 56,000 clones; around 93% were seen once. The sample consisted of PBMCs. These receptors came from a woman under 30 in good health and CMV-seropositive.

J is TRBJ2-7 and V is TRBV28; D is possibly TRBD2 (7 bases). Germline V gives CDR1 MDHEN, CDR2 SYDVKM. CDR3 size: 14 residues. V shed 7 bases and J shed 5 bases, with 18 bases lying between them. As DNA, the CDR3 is TGTGCCAGCATCTATGCGGGGGCCGGCCACGAGCAGTACTTC. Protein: CASIYAGAGHEQYF.

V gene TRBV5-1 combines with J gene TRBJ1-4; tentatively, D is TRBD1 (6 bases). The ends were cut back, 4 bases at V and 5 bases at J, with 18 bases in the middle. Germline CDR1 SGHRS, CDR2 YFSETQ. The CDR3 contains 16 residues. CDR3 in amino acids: CASSPGIQGINEKLFF. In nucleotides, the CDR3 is TGCGCCAGCAGCCCGGGCATACAGGGTATAAATGAAAAACTGTTTTTT.

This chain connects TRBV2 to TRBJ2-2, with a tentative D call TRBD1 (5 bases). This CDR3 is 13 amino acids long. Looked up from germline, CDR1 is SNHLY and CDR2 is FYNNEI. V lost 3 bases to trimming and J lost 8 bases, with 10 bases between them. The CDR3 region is CASSDREMGELFF. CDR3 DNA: TGTGCCAGCAGTGACAGGGAAATGGGGGAGCTGTTTTTT.

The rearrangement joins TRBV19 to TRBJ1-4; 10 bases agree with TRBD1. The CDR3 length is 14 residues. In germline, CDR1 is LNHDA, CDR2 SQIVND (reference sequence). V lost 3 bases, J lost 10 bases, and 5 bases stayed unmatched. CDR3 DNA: TGTGCCAGTAGTATCACTGGACAGGGGGGAAAACTGTTTTTT. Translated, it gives CASSITGQGGKLFF.

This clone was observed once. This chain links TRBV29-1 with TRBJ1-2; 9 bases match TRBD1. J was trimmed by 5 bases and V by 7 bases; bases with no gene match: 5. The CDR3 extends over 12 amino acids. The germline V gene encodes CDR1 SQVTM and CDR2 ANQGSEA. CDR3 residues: CSATGQGYGYTF. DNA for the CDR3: TGCAGCGCCACCGGACAGGGGTATGGCTACACCTTC.

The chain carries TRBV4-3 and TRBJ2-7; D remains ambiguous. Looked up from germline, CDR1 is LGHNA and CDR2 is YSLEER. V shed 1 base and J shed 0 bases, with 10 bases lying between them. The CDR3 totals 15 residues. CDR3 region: CASSQGVRSSYEQYF. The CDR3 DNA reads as TGCGCCAGCAGCCAAGGGGTCAGGTCCTCCTACGAGCAGTACTTC.

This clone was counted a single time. Here the CDR3 DNA reads TGTGCCAGCAGCCTCAGAGGAGTTTCACCCCTCCACTTT. Its protein is CASSLRGVSPLHF. The chain carries TRBV28 and TRBJ1-6; D remains unclear. The V gene's germline CDR1 is MDHEN and CDR2 SYDVKM. V shed 6 bases and J shed 9 bases, with 12 bases lying between them. The CDR3 is made up of 13 amino acids.

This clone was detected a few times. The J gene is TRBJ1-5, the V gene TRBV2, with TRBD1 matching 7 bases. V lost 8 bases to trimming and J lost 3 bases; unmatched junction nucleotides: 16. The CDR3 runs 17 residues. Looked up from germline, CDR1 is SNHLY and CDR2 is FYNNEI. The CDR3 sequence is CASGGVNRDSFNQPQHF. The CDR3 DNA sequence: TGTGCCAGCGGAGGGGTCAACCGGGACAGTTTCAATCAGCCCCAGCATTTT.

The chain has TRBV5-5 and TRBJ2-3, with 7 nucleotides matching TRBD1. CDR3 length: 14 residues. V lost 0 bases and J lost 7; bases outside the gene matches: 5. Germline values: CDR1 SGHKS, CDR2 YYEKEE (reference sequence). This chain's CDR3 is CASSLERGPNTQYF. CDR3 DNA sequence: TGTGCCAGCAGCTTGGAGAGGGGGCCAAATACGCAGTATTTT.

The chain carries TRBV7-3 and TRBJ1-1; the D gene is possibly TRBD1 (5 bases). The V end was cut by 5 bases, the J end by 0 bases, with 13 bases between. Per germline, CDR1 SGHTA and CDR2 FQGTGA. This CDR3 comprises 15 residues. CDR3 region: CASSPQGRVNTEAFF. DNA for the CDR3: TGTGCCAGCAGCCCGCAGGGAAGGGTGAACACTGAAGCTTTCTTT.

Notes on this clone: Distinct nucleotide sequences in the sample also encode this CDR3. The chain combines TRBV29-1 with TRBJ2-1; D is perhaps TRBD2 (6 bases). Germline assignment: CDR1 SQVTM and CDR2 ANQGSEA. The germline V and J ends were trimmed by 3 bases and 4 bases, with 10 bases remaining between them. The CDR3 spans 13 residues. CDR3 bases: TGCAGCGTTGATAGGGGAGGTTACAATGAGCAGTTCTTC. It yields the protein CSVDRGGYNEQFF.

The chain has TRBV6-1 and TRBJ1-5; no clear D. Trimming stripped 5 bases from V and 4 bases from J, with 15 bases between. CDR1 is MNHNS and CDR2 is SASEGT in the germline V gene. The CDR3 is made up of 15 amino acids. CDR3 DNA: TGTGCCAGCAGTACTTTTGGGGAGGGAAATCAGCCCCAGCATTTT. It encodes CASSTFGEGNQPQHF.

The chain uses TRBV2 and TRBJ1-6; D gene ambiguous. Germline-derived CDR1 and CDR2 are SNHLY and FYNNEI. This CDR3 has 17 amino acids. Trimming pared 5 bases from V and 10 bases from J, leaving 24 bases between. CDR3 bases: TGTGCCAGCAGTAGAAAGTTCATCATCGGTATTTCGTCACCCCTCCACTTT. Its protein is CASSRKFIIGISSPLHF.

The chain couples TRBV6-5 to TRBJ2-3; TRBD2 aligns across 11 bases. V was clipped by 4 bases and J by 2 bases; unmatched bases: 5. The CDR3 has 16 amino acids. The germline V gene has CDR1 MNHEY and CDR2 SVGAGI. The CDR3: CASSFSSGGNTDTQYF. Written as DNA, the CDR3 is TGTGCCAGCAGTTTCTCTAGCGGGGGGAACACAGATACGCAGTATTTT.

The CDR3 region has the DNA TGTGCCAGCTCACCATCGACAGGGGGGCGTGATGGCTACACCTTC. Residues: CASSPSTGGRDGYTF. The chain carries TRBV18 and TRBJ1-2, with TRBD1 matching 9 bases. Trimming removed 2 bases from V and 6 bases from J; junction bases left unmatched: 7. Per germline, CDR1 KGHSH and CDR2 LQKENI. There are 15 residues in the CDR3.

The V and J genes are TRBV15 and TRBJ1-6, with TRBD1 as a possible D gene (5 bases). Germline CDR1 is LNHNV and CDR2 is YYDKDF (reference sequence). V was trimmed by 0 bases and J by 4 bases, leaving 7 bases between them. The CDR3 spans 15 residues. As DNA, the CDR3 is TGTGCCACCAGCAGAGATCGGGGGTATAATTCACCCCTCCACTTT. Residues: CATSRDRGYNSPLHF.

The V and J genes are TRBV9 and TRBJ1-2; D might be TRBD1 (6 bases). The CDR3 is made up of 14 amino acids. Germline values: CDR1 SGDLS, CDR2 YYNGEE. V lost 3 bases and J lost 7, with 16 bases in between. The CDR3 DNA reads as TGTGCCAGCAGCGCGACTGGGAACAGGGCTGGCTACACCTTC. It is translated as CASSATGNRAGYTF.